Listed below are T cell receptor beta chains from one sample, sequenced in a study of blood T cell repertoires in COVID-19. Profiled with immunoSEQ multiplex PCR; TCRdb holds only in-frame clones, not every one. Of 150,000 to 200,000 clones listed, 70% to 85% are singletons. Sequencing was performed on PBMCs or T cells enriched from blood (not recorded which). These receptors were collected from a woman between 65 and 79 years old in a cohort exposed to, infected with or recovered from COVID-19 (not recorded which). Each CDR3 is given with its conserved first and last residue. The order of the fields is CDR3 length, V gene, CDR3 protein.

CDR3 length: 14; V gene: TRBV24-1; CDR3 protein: CATSDSGRGDGYTF
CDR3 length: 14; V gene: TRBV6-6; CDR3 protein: CASIPTRTGTEAFF
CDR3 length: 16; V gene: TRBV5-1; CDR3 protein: CASSSDDSSYNSPLHF
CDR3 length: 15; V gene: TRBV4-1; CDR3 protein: CASSLLAGEGNEQFF
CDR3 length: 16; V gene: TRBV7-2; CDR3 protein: CASTRDRNQITNTQYF
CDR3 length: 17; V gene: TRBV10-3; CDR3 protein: CAISASWGTGEGTEAFF
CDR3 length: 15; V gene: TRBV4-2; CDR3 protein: CASSQERDSIYEQYF
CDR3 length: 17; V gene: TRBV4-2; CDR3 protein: CASSPRETHDLNSPLHF
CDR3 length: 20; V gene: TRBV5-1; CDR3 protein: CASSPMISGSLPTLTGELFF
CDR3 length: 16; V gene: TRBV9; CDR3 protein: CASSVAGTSPPGEQYF
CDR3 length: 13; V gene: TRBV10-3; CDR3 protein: CAIKDGMTYEQYF
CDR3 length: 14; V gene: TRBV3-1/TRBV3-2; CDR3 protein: CASSPSGFSYEQYF
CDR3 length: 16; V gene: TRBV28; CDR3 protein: CASRPGGTGITYEQYF
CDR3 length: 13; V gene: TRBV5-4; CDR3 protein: CASSPGVAETQYF
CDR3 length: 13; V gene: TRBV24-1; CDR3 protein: CATSESRDNEQFF
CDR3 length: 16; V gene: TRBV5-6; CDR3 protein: CASSWGGRKANQPQHF
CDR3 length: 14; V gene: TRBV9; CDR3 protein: CASSGDRGYTEAFF
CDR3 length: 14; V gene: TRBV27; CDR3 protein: CASSLQGAAQPQHF
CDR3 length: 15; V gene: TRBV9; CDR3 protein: CASSPRDRDYNEQFF
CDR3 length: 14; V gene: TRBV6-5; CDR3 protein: CASSRLAGRTEAFF
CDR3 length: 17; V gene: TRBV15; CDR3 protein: CATSRSLTGSLSYEQYF
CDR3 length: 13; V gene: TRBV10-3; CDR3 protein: CATAPGGDTEAFF
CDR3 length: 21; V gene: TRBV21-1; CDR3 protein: CASSKAEGQEKLAGGWETQYF
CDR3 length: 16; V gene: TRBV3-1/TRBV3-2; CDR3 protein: CASSQGGTGGAGGYTF
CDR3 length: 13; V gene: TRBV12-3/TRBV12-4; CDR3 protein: CASSSRPGNEQYF
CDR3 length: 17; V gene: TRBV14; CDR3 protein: CASSPPGLAGLSDTQYF
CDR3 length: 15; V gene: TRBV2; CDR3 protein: CASSEWTEAPFEAFF
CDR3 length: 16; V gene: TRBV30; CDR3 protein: CAIGRSGQGTNYGYTF
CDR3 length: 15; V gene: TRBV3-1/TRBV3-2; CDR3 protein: CASSLRTDPFYGYTF
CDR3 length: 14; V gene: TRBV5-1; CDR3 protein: CASSLGGTNSPLHF
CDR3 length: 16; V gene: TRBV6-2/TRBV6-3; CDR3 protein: CASSLDRGGSNTEAFF
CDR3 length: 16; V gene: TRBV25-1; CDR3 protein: CASSEPTTGKDYGYTF
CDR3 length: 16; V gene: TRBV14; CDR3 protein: CASSQVATSRQGRQFF
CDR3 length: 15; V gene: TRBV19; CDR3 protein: CASRNRDRGLNEQFF
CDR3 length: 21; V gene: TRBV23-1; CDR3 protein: CASSQSVRQDRESVVGETQYF
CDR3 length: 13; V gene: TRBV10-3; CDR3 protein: CAIRTGGNSPLHF
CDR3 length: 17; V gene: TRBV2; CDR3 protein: CASSPTPRGWEVYEQYF
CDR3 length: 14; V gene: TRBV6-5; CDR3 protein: CASSQAEEVYGYTF
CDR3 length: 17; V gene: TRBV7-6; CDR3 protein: CASSLEVTLGGANVLTF
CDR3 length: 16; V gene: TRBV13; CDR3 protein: CASPPTSKEETDTQYF
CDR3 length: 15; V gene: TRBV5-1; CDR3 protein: CASSLGGTSGYEQYF
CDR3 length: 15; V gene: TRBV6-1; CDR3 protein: CASSDQPQGNTEAFF
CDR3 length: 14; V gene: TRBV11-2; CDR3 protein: CASSFLPDYYEQYF
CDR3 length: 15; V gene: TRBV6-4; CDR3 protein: CAIQTRDRVVPEAFF
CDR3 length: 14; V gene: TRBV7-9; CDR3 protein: CASSLVGGSVLAFF
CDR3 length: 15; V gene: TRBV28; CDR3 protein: CASSYGTGGSQPQHF
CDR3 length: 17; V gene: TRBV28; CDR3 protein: CASSLGGGTVINSPLHF
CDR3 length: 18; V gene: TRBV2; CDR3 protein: CASIAGTGQAPGHNEQFF
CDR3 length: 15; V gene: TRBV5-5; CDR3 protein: CASSAWTGGNEKLFF
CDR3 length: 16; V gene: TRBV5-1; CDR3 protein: CASSKRRQGADYGYTF
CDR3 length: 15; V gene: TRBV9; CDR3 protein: CASSLGGGAKNIQYF
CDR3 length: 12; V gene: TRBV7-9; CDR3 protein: CASSSTEAPQYF
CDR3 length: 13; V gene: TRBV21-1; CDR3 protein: CASSRGLPYEQYF
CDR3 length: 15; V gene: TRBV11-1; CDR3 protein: CASSLMAGSTDTQYF
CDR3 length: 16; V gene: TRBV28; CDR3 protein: CASSSALGLARGEQYF